This T cell receptor beta chain was identified during a study of CD8+ T cells in alopecia areata (dated by TCRdb to about 2018). Regarding the complete study: The treated patients, all with moderate-to-severe alopecia areata, were enrolled in an open-label pilot trial of oral tofacitinib given at 5 to 10 mg twice daily. Patients stayed on tofacitinib for 6 to 18 months and then had 6 months of follow-up off drug so that delayed response and recurrence could be assessed. Disease severity in treated patients was measured with the SALT score, which quantifies the percentage of affected scalp surface area. The study used high-throughput TCRbeta sequencing to examine T cell clonal expansion in alopecia areata, in both the C3H/HeJ mouse model and human patients. On the human side, TCRbeta sequencing was run on scalp tissue and on sorted CD4+ and CD8+ peripheral blood T cells from healthy controls and from alopecia areata patients with either patchy or totalis/universalis disease. Biopsies were taken from tofacitinib-treated patients at baseline and again at 4 and 24 weeks into treatment, and several of those patients also had a later scalp biopsy. Clonality in the scalp was compared among normal scalp (n=4), patchy alopecia areata scalp (n=8), and alopecia totalis/universalis scalp (n=8). The RNA source kit depended on sample type: the PAXgene miRNA kit for fixed scalp, the miRNeasy kit for PBMCs, and the RNeasy kit for mouse skin. Amplification of TCRbeta CDR3 regions was done by immunoSEQ multiplex PCR using 35 Vbeta forward primers and 13 Jbeta reverse primers. Overall study outcomes, separate from this receptor: Many expanded lesional clones were found to persist in scalp and blood during tofacitinib treatment, and relapse after treatment cessation may be partly explained by this persistence. Compared with normal scalp, lesional scalp had higher clonality and more expanded CD8+ clones, particularly in alopecia totalis/universalis, a pattern that suggests antigenic drive. Because the treated cohort was small and had just a single nonresponder, larger studies are needed to establish links between baseline CD8+ expansion and response. Shared TCR sequences between patients were less evident than in mice, which may be partly attributable to HLA diversity in the patient population. Scalp TCR repertoire analysis is complicated because resident alphabeta T cells in normal human skin are also sequenced, whereas mouse skin is dominated by gammadelta T cells. Tofacitinib significantly decreased scalp clonality and the number of expanded CD8+ clones among the top 100 scalp clones.

CDR1 and CDR2, per the germline V gene, are MNHEY and SVGAGI. Spanning cysteine to phenylalanine, the CDR3 consists of 11 amino acids. Only CDR3 DNA remains: 33 bases, in frame from the first base. V is reduced by 5 bases and J by 7 bases, leaving a spacing of 5 bases between them. Library method: the immunoSEQ multiplex PCR assay. For TCR sequencing, RNA was extracted from every sample and reverse transcribed into cDNA to serve as template. First-strand cDNA was synthesized using SuperScript III with a 2:1 mix of oligo-dT and random hexamers. A synthetic immune receptor repertoire was used to measure amplification bias, and any remaining bias was corrected computationally. The original methods were these. Raw reads were preprocessed to remove errors, and CDR3 was defined according to IMGT conventions as the region from the conserved cysteine to phenylalanine. Clonality was computed by normalizing Shannon entropy by log2 of the number of productive unique TCRs and subtracting the result from 1. Whether each scalp clone was CD4 or CD8 was inferred by checking scalp TCRbeta sequences against the CD4 and CD8 repertoires from sorted blood. TCRdb re-hosts the immuneACCESS table, in-frame sequences only. Its copies lack some clones; in the studies checked, an unresolved V gene accounts for under half of them, and the cause for the rest is not known. V, J and clone size are taken as reported in that table, and D and trimming were inferred from the DNA itself. The sample records 95,000 to 100,000 clones, 60% of which are singletons. The ten most abundant clones make up roughly 15% of the sample.

The treatment or condition label corresponds to: oral pan-JAK inhibitor, 5-10 mg twice daily. Peripheral blood and lesional scalp punch biopsies were obtained from patients with alopecia areata. PBMCs were isolated by density centrifugation and stained for CD3, CD4 and CD8, and CD4+ and CD8+ T cells were sorted on a FACSAria. As to this clone: Its recognized antigen is unknown. No per-base quality is available; no much larger clone lies one base away.

Sequenced here: CD8+ T cells sorted from blood, sampled at approximately week 61, from a patient treated with tofacitinib. Recombination linked TRBV6-5 to TRBJ2-2; no D segment can be confidently identified. The sequence derives from a human donor with alopecia areata. In nucleotides, the sequence is TGTGCCAGCAGTGACGGCGGGGAGCTGTTTTTT. It is translated as CASSDGGELFF.